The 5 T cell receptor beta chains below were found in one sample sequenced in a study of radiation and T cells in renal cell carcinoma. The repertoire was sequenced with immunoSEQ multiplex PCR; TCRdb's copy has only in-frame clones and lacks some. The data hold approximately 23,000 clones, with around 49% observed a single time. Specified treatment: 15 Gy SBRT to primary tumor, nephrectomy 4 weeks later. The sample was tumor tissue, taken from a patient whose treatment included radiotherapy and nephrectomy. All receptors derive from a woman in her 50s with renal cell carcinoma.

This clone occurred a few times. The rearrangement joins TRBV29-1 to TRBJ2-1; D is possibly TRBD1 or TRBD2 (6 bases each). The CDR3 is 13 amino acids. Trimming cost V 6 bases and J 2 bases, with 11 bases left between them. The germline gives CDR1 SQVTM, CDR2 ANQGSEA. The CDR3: CSVGGSPYNEQFF. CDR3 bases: TGCAGCGTGGGGGGCTCCCCCTACAATGAGCAGTTCTTC.

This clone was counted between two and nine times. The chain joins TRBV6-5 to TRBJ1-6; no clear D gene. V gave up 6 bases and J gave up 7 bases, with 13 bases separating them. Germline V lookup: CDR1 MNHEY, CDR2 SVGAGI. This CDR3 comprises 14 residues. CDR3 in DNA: TGTGCCAGCAGGAACGGCAGGATCAATTCACCCCTCCACTTT. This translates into CASRNGRINSPLHF.

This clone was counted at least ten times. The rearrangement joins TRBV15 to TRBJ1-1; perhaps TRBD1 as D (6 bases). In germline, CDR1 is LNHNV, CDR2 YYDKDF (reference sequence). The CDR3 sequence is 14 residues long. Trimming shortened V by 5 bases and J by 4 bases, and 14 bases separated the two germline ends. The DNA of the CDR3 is TGTGCCACCAGCGGGGTCGGGGGCCTCACTGAAGCTTTCTTT. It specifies CATSGVGGLTEAFF.

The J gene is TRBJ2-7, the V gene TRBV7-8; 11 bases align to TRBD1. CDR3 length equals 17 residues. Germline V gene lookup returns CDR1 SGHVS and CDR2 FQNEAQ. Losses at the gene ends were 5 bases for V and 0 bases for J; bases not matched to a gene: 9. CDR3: CASSLGLGTGGSYEQYF. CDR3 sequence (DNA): TGTGCCAGCAGCCTAGGGCTAGGGACAGGGGGCTCCTACGAGCAGTACTTC.

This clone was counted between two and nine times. CDR3 DNA sequence: TGTGCCAGCAGTTATATTTCTGGAAACACCATATATTTT. Its translation is CASSYISGNTIYF. V usage is TRBV6-6 and J usage is TRBJ1-3; D gene ambiguous. Looked up from germline, CDR1 is MNHNY and CDR2 is SVGAGI (reference sequence). This CDR3 contains 13 residues. V was shortened by 3 bases and J by 1 base, with 4 bases between the two germline ends.